This T cell receptor beta chain was identified in a study of T cells in Graves' hyperthyroidism and ophthalmopathy. General study results and limits: Blood also showed most of the thyroid clonotypes that were expanded above 0.001.

This clonotype has more than one count but fewer than ten. Its antigen is not known. The CDR3 extends over 14 amino acids. The germline V and J ends were trimmed by 8 bases and 7 bases, with 18 bases remaining between them. The V gene's germline CDR1 is MNHNS and CDR2 SASEGT. Patients aged 18 to 65 with hyperthyroidism were newly diagnosed, with duration under 2 months. Exclusions: uncontrolled infection, other autoimmune disease, pregnancy, lactation. It was RNA transcripts that yielded the amplified TCR beta CDR3 regions. The HTBI primer set served for first-round RT-PCR of the TCR CDR3. TCRdb itself ran the multiplex PCR reads through MiXCR, one entry per CDR3 protein. The table shows under 350,000 distinct CDR3 sequences, with roughly 14% occurring only once.

The rearrangement joins TRBV6-1 to TRBJ1-5; D possibly corresponds to TRBD1 (5 bases). The sequence derives from a woman in her twenties or thirties with Graves' hyperthyroidism that later progressed to Graves' ophthalmopathy. Sequencing was carried out using blood. The CDR3 here is CASRREQGGQPQHF. The CDR3 coding sequence is TGTGCCAGCCGAAGAGAGCAGGGCGGACAGCCCCAGCATTTT.